This T cell receptor (beta chain) came from a study of cytomegalovirus exposure and HLA in healthy donors. The overall study: Within the Caucasian-associated ancestry cluster were roughly 81% of the 350 to 400 genotyped donors.

The PCR used 60 Vbeta and 13 Jbeta primers. This table comes from immunoSEQ multiplex PCR, and its TCRdb copy is limited to in-frame clones, with some not included. Of roughly 150,000 clones detected, roughly 68% appear once; the ten largest clones hold about 4.5%. Overall study findings and caveats: As a later analysis revealed, most CMV-associated TCR beta chains appeared HLA-restricted. Among TCR sequences, most were rare, though some public TCRs appeared in many donors.

This clone was observed a few times. Its cognate antigen is unknown. CDR1 and CDR2 (germline): SGDLS, YYNGEE. V trimming: 0 bases; J trimming: 7 bases; junction bases outside the gene matches: 4. The CDR3 is 15 residues long. This receptor was identified in a man aged 55 to 70 in good health and CMV-seronegative. The chain joins TRBV9 to TRBJ1-4, with TRBD1 identical over 9 bases. The sequencing input was PBMCs. CDR3 coding DNA: TGTGCCAGCAGCGTAGTGGACAGGGGAGGTGAAAAACTGTTTTTT. Its translation: CASSVVDRGGEKLFF. The full variable domain, in which reference TRBV9 and TRBJ1-4 provide the parts outside the CDR3, is DSGVTQTPKHLITATGQRVTLRCSPRSGDLSVYWYQQSLDQGLQFLIQYYNGEERAKGNILERFSAQQFPDLHSELNLSSLELGDSALYFCASSVVDRGGEKLFFGSGTQLSVL.